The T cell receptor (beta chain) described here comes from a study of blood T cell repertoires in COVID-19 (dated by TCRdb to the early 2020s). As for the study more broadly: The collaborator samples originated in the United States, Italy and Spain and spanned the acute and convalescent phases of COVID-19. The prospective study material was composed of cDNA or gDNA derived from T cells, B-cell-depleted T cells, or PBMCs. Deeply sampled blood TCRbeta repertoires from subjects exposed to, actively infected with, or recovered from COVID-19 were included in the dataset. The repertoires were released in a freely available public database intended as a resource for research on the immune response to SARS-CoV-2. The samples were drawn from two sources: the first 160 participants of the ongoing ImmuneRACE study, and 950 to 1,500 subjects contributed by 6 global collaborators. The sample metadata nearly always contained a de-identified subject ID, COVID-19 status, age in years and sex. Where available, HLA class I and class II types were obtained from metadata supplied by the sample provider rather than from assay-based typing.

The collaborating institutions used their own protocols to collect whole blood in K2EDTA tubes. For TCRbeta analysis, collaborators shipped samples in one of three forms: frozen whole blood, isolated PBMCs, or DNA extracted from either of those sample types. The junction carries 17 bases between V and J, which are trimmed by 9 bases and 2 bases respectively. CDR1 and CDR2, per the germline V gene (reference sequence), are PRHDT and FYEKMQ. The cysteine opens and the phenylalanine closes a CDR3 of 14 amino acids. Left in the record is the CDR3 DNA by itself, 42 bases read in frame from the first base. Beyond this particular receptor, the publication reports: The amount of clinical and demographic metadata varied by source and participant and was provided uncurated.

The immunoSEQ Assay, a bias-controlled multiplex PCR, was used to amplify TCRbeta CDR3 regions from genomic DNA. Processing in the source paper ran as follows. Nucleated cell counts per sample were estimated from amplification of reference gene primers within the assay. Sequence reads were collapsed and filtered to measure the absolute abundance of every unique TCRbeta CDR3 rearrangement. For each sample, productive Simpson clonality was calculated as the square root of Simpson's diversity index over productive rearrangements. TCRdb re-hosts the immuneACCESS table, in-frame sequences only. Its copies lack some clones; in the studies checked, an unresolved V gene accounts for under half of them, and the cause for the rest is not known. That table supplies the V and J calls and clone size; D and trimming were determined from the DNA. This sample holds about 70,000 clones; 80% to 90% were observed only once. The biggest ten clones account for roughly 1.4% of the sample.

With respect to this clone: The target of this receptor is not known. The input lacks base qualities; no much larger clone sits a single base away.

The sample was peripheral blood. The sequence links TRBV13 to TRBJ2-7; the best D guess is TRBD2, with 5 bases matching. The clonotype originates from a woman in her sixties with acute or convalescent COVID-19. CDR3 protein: CASNSGSSTYEQYF. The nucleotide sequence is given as TGTGCCAGTAATTCGGGGTCTTCTACCTACGAGCAGTACTTC.